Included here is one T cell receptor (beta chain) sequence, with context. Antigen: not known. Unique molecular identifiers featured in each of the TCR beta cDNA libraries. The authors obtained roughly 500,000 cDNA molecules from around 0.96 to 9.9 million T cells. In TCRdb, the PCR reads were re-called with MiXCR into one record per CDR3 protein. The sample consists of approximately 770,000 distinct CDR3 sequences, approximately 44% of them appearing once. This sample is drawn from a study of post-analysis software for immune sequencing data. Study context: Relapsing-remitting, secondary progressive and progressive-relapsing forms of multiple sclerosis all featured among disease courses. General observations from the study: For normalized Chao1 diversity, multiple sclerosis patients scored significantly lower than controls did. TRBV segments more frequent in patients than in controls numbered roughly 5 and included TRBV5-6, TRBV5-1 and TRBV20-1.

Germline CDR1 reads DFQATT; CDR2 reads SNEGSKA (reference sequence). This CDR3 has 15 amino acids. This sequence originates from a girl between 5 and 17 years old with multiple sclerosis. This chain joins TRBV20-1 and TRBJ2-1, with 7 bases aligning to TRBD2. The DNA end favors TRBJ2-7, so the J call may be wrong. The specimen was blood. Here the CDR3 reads CSARDVRTRREEQYF. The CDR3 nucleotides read TGCAGTGCTAGAGATGTTAGGACTAGACGGGAAGAGCAGTACTTC.